The 28 T cell receptor beta chains below were found in one sample sequenced in a study of T cell responses to AZD1222 COVID-19 vaccine. TCRdb's table, derived via immunoSEQ multiplex PCR, lists solely in-frame clones and lacks some. The repertoire holds approximately 140,000 clones, with more than 85% as singletons. Sample: peripheral blood, taken on day 0 of AZD1222 vaccination. The receptors come from an adult in good health.

The chain links TRBV25-1 to TRBJ1-1; D remains ambiguous. CDR1 is MGHDK, CDR2 SYGVNS, per germline. Trimming pared 3 bases from V and 0 bases from J, leaving 8 bases between. The CDR3 runs to 14 residues. The CDR3 sequence: CASSDVTLNTEAFF. CDR3 bases: TGTGCCAGCAGTGATGTCACCCTGAACACTGAAGCTTTCTTT.

The V call is TRBV28, the J call TRBJ2-6; D might be TRBD1 or TRBD2, each matching 5 bases. CDR1 and CDR2 from the germline V gene are MDHEN and SYDVKM. Trimming pared 5 bases from V and 2 bases from J, leaving 10 bases between. This CDR3 is built from 15 residues. CDR3 residues: CASSTLGAGANVLTF. CDR3 nucleotide sequence: TGTGCCAGCAGTACGCTGGGGGCTGGGGCCAACGTCCTGACTTTC.

The chain has TRBV30 and TRBJ1-6; weak D call: TRBD1 (5 bases). CDR3 length: 14 amino acids. Germline CDR1 reads GTSNPN; CDR2 reads SVGIG (reference sequence). The V end was cut by 4 bases, the J end by 7 bases, with 14 bases between. The CDR3 sequence: CAWTLGVGNSPLHF. In nucleotides, the CDR3 is TGTGCCTGGACATTAGGGGTGGGGAATTCACCCCTCCACTTT.

The V gene is TRBV5-4, the J gene TRBJ2-3; TRBD2 matches 12 bases. The CDR3 loop spans 17 amino acids. V trimming: 4 bases; J trimming: 6 bases; junction bases outside the gene matches: 12. Germline V CDR1 and CDR2: SGHNT, YYREEE (reference sequence). CDR3 in amino acids: CASSGQPLAGGGDTQYF. The CDR3, as DNA: TGTGCCAGCAGCGGGCAGCCACTAGCGGGAGGCGGGGATACGCAGTATTTT.

Comment on this clone: The DNA is left out, because the CDR3 cannot be placed on it with certainty; the CDR3 is given as TCRdb lists it. The CDR3 sequence is CVRSLVGTGSYDQPQHF. The J gene is TRBJ1-5, the V gene TRBV7-5; TRBD1 reflects the table's D call only, with no check against the DNA. TRBV7-5 is termed a pseudogene. With termini counted, the CDR3 has 17 amino acids.

The DNA of the CDR3 is TGTGCCAGCAGTTATCAACAGTTCTCTGGAAACACCATATATTTT. It codes for CASSYQQFSGNTIYF. V and J are TRBV6-2 or TRBV6-3 and TRBJ1-3; the D is unclear. This CDR3 comprises 15 residues. CDR1 MNHEY and CDR2 SVGEGT come from the germline V gene. Trimming took off 3 bases at V and 0 bases at J, with 9 bases between the two ends.

The chain combines TRBV6-6 with TRBJ1-2; D may be TRBD1 (6 bases). This CDR3 region has 15 residues. CDR1 MNHNY and CDR2 SVGAGI come from the germline V gene (reference sequence). Between the trimmed V and J ends, which lost 7 bases and 4 bases, there was a span of 19 bases. The CDR3 loop reads CASIPGGPVGYGYTF. In nucleotides, the CDR3 is TGTGCCAGCATCCCCGGGGGGCCCGTCGGCTATGGCTACACCTTC.

This rearrangement joins TRBV19 to TRBJ1-4; no definite D call. The V gene lost 4 bases and the J gene lost 0 bases, with 15 bases spanning the gap. Germline values: CDR1 LNHDA, CDR2 SQIVND (reference sequence). The CDR3 extends over 17 amino acids. The CDR3 here is CASSRAPGAPTNEKLFF. The CDR3 DNA sequence: TGTGCCAGTAGTAGGGCACCCGGAGCCCCAACTAATGAAAAACTGTTTTTT.

The genes are TRBV9 and TRBJ2-1; the match to TRBD2 covers 7 bases. Germline V gives CDR1 SGDLS, CDR2 YYNGEE. This CDR3 has 14 amino acids. The trim removed 0 bases at V and 7 bases at J, leaving 4 bases unmatched. The CDR3, as DNA: TGTGCCAGCAGCGTAGAGGGAGCGGGAAATGAGCAGTTCTTC. Protein: CASSVEGAGNEQFF.

The V call is TRBV7-3, the J call TRBJ2-3; tentative D call: TRBD1 (5 bases). Germline V gives CDR1 SGHTA, CDR2 FQGTGA. Trimming removed 2 bases from V and 5 bases from J, with 11 bases in between. The CDR3 consists of 14 residues. The CDR3 here is CASSLSGAGDTQYF. The CDR3 DNA reads TGTGCCAGCAGCTTATCTGGGGCTGGAGATACGCAGTATTTT. Full variable domain (outside the CDR3, taken from reference TRBV7-3 and TRBJ2-3): GAGVSQTPSNKVTEKGKYVELRCDPISGHTALYWYRQSLGQGPEFLIYFQGTGAADDSGLPNDRFFAVRPEGSVSTLKIQRTERGDSAVYLCASSLSGAGDTQYFGPGTRLTVL.

The J gene is TRBJ1-5, the V gene TRBV29-1; 9 bases agree with TRBD1. With 6 bases clipped from V and 6 bases from J, the junction kept 6 bases outside the gene matches. This CDR3 has 13 residues. Germline-derived CDR1 and CDR2 are SQVTM and ANQGSEA. The CDR3 nucleotides are TGCAGCGTAGAACCGGGACAGGGTCAGCCCCAGCATTTT. This gives the protein CSVEPGQGQPQHF.

V gene TRBV11-2 combines with J gene TRBJ2-5; D remains unclear. V lost 4 bases and J lost 2, with 8 bases in between. Germline CDR1 reads SGHAT; CDR2 reads FQNNGV. The CDR3 consists of 13 residues. CDR3 in DNA: TGTGCCAGCAGCTGGGCCCTTCAAGAGACCCAGTACTTC. This gives the protein CASSWALQETQYF.

V is TRBV18 and J is TRBJ1-5; maybe TRBD1 (5 bases). The CDR3 length is 15 residues. V lost 0 bases and J 5 bases, leaving 11 bases between the germline ends. Germline CDR1 KGHSH, CDR2 LQKENI. The CDR3 protein is CASSPPEGADQPQHF. The CDR3 DNA sequence: TGTGCCAGCTCACCACCAGAAGGGGCGGATCAGCCCCAGCATTTT.

The chain joins TRBV2 to TRBJ1-5, with a weak D call TRBD1 (6 bases). V gave up 6 bases and J gave up 3 bases, with 15 bases separating them. Germline assignment: CDR1 SNHLY and CDR2 FYNNEI. The CDR3 is 15 residues long. The CDR3 coding sequence is TGTGCCAGCAGGCCCGTGGACAGCATCAATCAGCCCCAGCATTTT. It encodes CASRPVDSINQPQHF.

The chain combines TRBV10-3 with TRBJ1-1, with D possibly TRBD1 on 6 matching bases. Germline assignment: CDR1 ENHRY and CDR2 SYGVKD. The V and J ends lost 10 bases and 1 base respectively, with 19 bases between them. The CDR3 runs to 15 residues. The CDR3 loop reads CASAEQGNKNTEAFF. CDR3 coding DNA: TGTGCCAGCGCAGAACAGGGTAATAAGAACACTGAAGCTTTCTTT.

The chain uses TRBV2 and TRBJ1-5; perhaps TRBD1 as D (6 bases). Trimming cost V 6 bases and J 7 bases, with 16 bases left between them. Germline V gene data show CDR1 as SNHLY and CDR2 as FYNNEI. The CDR3 spans 14 residues. The CDR3 sequence is CASRPYRDGQPQHF. CDR3 sequence (DNA): TGTGCCAGCAGGCCATACAGGGACGGGCAGCCCCAGCATTTT. Using reference TRBV2 and TRBJ1-5 for the parts outside the CDR3, the full variable domain is EPEVTQTPSHQVTQMGQEVILRCVPISNHLYFYWYRQILGQKVEFLVSFYNNEISEKSEIFDDQFSVERPDGSNFTLKIRSTKLEDSAMYFCASRPYRDGQPQHFGDGTRLSIL.

As DNA, the CDR3 is TGTGCCAGCAGCCCGCAGGGGGCTAGTTCACCCCTCCACTTT. Protein: CASSPQGASSPLHF. The V and J genes are TRBV3-1 (or the pseudogene TRBV3-2) and TRBJ1-6, with TRBD1 matching 8 bases. V lost 4 bases to trimming and J lost 9 bases; unmatched junction nucleotides: 5. Germline V lookup: CDR1 LGHDT, CDR2 YNNKEL (reference sequence). This CDR3 is built from 14 residues.

This rearrangement joins TRBV7-9 to TRBJ2-5, with D perhaps matching TRBD1 or TRBD2 (6 bases each). CDR3 length: 17 amino acids. Germline V lookup: CDR1 SEHNR, CDR2 FQNEAQ (reference sequence). V lost 1 base to trimming and J lost 3 bases, with 18 bases between them. The DNA of the CDR3 is TGTGCCAGCAGCTTAGACCGGTCAGGGGAGGCGGAAGAGACCCAGTACTTC. Translating gives CASSLDRSGEAEETQYF.

The chain has TRBV29-1 and TRBJ2-7, with 8 positions matching TRBD1. The CDR3 is 14 residues long. After removal of 3 bases from V and 1 base from J, the junction contained 5 bases not matched to a gene. Germline V gene sequence: CDR1 SQVTM, CDR2 ANQGSEA. The DNA for the CDR3 is TGCAGCGTTGAGTCGGACAGGGAATCCTACGAGCAGTACTTC. This encodes CSVESDRESYEQYF.

The rearrangement uses TRBV9 and TRBJ2-5; 10 nucleotides align to TRBD2. The V and J ends lost 4 bases and 4 bases, in that order; junction bases with no gene match: 10. The germline CDR1 and CDR2 sequences are SGDLS and YYNGEE. CDR3 length: 16 residues. This CDR3 reads CASSPGRAGGLETQYF. CDR3 nucleotides: TGTGCCAGCAGCCCAGGGAGAGCGGGAGGGTTAGAGACCCAGTACTTC.

The rearrangement links TRBV9 to TRBJ1-1; D might be TRBD1 (6 bases). The V and J ends lost 3 bases and 7 bases respectively, with 13 bases between them. The CDR3 length is 13 residues. CDR1 is SGDLS and CDR2 is YYNGEE in the germline V gene. The CDR3 nucleotides read TGTGCCAGCAGCGCCGGACAGAGCTTTGAAGCTTTCTTT. Residues: CASSAGQSFEAFF.

This clone has a single count. The chain employs TRBV27 and TRBJ1-6; no clear D. Germline V gives CDR1 MNHEY, CDR2 SMNVEV (reference sequence). The CDR3 consists of 13 residues. Trimming removed 3 bases at V and 8 bases at J, with 8 bases between. The CDR3 loop is CASSFSFDSPLHF. The DNA of the CDR3 is TGTGCCAGCAGTTTTTCCTTCGATTCACCCCTCCACTTT.

CDR3 in DNA: TGTGCCAGCAGCCAAGAAGTGAACAGCCAAGAGACCCAGTACTTC. The encoded protein is CASSQEVNSQETQYF. The chain combines TRBV3-1 (or the pseudogene TRBV3-2) with TRBJ2-5, with D unresolved. Trimming left V 0 bases short and J 1 base short, with 9 bases between. This CDR3 has 15 amino acids. CDR1 and CDR2 (germline): LGHDT, YNNKEL (reference sequence).

The gene calls are TRBV5-1 and TRBJ1-1; possible D gene TRBD1, 5 bases. The germline V gene encodes CDR1 SGHRS and CDR2 YFSETQ. This CDR3 is 15 amino acids long. V was trimmed by 4 bases and J by 6 bases, leaving 19 bases between them. The DNA for the CDR3 is TGCGCCAGCAGCCAGGTCCCTTATGGGGCTCCTGAAGCTTTCTTT. Translated, it gives CASSQVPYGAPEAFF.

The J gene is TRBJ1-3, the V gene TRBV7-6; no reliable D call. Germline CDR1 reads SGHVS; CDR2 reads FNYEAQ. The V end was cut by 5 bases, the J end by 4 bases, with 9 bases between. The length of the CDR3 is 13 residues. As DNA, the CDR3 is TGTGCCAGCAGCAGTAGATTGGGAAACACCATATATTTT. Its translation is CASSSRLGNTIYF.

This chain connects TRBV11-2 to TRBJ2-7; 16 bases agree with TRBD2. Losses at the gene ends were 6 bases for V and 4 bases for J; bases not matched to a gene: 3. The CDR3 covers 15 residues. From germline, CDR1 is SGHAT and CDR2 FQNNGV. CDR3 sequence: CASRGGLAGGYEQYF. The CDR3 DNA is TGTGCCAGCAGGGGGGGACTAGCGGGAGGGTACGAGCAGTACTTC.

J is TRBJ1-5 and V is TRBV24-1; 8 nucleotides match TRBD1. This CDR3 is 14 amino acids long. CDR1 and CDR2 from the germline V gene are KGHDR and SFDVKD. V was pared by 9 bases and J by 3 bases, with 6 bases of the junction left unmatched. The CDR3 sequence is CATSDRVYNQPQHF. The CDR3 bases are TGTGCCACCTCGGACAGGGTGTACAATCAGCCCCAGCATTTT.

The chain employs TRBV19 and TRBJ1-2; 7 nucleotides align to TRBD1. In germline, CDR1 is LNHDA, CDR2 SQIVND (reference sequence). Unmatched junction bases numbered 9, after V lost 5 bases and J lost 3 bases. The CDR3 is 15 amino acids. The CDR3 DNA is TGTGCCAGTAGTCGACGAGGGGGCGCCGACTATGGCTACACCTTC. It specifies CASSRRGGADYGYTF.